These 21 T cell receptor beta chains were all obtained from the same sample, sequenced in a study of patients and donors after allogeneic stem cell transplantation. Each CDR3 protein is one row after TCRdb ran MiXCR on the RT-PCR reads. The repertoire holds about 150,000 distinct CDR3 sequences, approximately 24% seen once, with 20% to 30% in the top ten. The sample consisted of blood, either unsorted or a sorted T cell fraction (not recorded which). The receptors were gathered from a human donor who was either an allogeneic HSCT recipient or a stem cell or donor lymphocyte infusion donor (not recorded which). It is not recorded whose cells these are; they may come from a transplant donor.

V and J are TRBV20-1 and TRBJ2-7; TRBD2 matches 11 bases. V shed 3 bases, J shed 1 base, and the junction held 11 bases outside the gene matches. From germline, CDR1 is DFQATT and CDR2 SNEGSKA (reference sequence). The CDR3 spans 17 residues. The CDR3 loop reads CSASSLAGGGWSYEQYF. In DNA, the CDR3 is TGCAGTGCTAGTTCCCTAGCGGGAGGAGGTTGGTCCTACGAGCAGTACTTC.

The V and J genes are TRBV7-2 and TRBJ2-3; D not resolved. The CDR3 runs to 20 residues. The V end lost 4 bases, the J end lost 0 bases, and 26 bases lay between the germline ends. Germline V gene sequence: CDR1 SGHTA, CDR2 FQGNSA. CDR3 DNA: TGTGCCAGCAGCTCCTTACTCAGTCGGGTAGTGGGATCTAGCACAGATACGCAGTATTTT. Translating gives CASSSLLSRVVGSSTDTQYF.

The chain couples TRBV2 to TRBJ1-5; possible D gene TRBD1, 6 bases. In germline, CDR1 is SNHLY, CDR2 FYNNEI. The CDR3 is 16 amino acids. V shed 5 bases and J shed 4 bases, with 18 bases lying between them. This CDR3 reads CASSFRTTGPNQPQHF. The CDR3 DNA sequence: TGTGCCAGCAGTTTCCGAACGACAGGTCCTAATCAGCCCCAGCATTTT.

This clonotype was picked up one time. This rearrangement joins TRBV21-1 to TRBJ2-7; whether TRBD1, the table's D call, matches the DNA was not checked. TRBV21-1 is deemed a pseudogene. The CDR3 totals 15 residues. The CDR3 bases are TGTGCCAGCAGCAACCCCGGGACAGGGGATCTCGAGCAGTACTTC. Amino acids: CASSNPGTGDLEQYF.

The J gene is TRBJ2-1, the V gene TRBV12-3 or TRBV12-4; perhaps TRBD2 as D (5 bases). The CDR3 covers 15 residues. Trimming removed 2 bases at V and 6 bases at J, with 14 bases between. The CDR3 bases are TGTGCCAGCAGTTTATCGTGGCAGGACTCCAATGAGCAGTTCTTC. It is translated as CASSLSWQDSNEQFF.

The CDR3 nucleotides read TGTGCCAGCAGCATCAACCCGAGGGGCACCCTTGGCACTGAAGCTTTCTTT. It codes for CASSINPRGTLGTEAFF. This rearrangement joins TRBV5-8 to TRBJ1-1, with D possibly TRBD1 on 5 matching bases. CDR3 length equals 17 residues. CDR1 SGHTS and CDR2 YDEGEE come from the germline V gene. Between the trimmed V and J ends, which lost 4 bases and 4 bases, there was a span of 23 bases.

The chain couples TRBV7-2 to TRBJ1-1; D remains unclear. V shed 5 bases and J shed 0 bases, with 16 bases lying between them. The CDR3 extends over 16 amino acids. Germline V gene sequence: CDR1 SGHTA, CDR2 FQGNSA. The DNA of the CDR3 is TGTGCCAGCAGCCGTCACCCCGGAACCCTGAACACTGAAGCTTTCTTT. It translates to CASSRHPGTLNTEAFF.

The V gene is TRBV12-3 or TRBV12-4, the J gene TRBJ1-1, with D possibly TRBD1 on 5 matching bases. CDR3 length equals 12 residues. Deletions cut 8 bases from V and 4 bases from J, with 11 bases between. CDR3 protein: CASGTQSTEAFF. The CDR3 DNA reads TGTGCCAGCGGGACCCAGAGCACTGAAGCTTTCTTT.

This chain uses TRBV9 with TRBJ2-7, with TRBD2 matching over 9 bases. The germline V gene encodes CDR1 SGDLS and CDR2 YYNGEE. The junction had 11 bases not matched to a gene; V was cut back by 3 bases and J by 4 bases. This CDR3 is 16 amino acids long. Here the CDR3 DNA reads TGTGCCAGCAGCGAGAGCCCATCTAGCGGGGCTTACGAGCAGTACTTC. Encoded protein: CASSESPSSGAYEQYF.

The sample holds one count of this clonotype. The CDR3 protein is CASSYSSLAKNIQYF. CDR3 coding DNA: TGTGCCAGCAGTTACTCGTCGCTAGCCAAAAACATTCAGTACTTC. This chain connects TRBV6-5 to TRBJ2-4; no clear D. This CDR3 is 15 amino acids long. Germline V gene sequence: CDR1 MNHEY, CDR2 SVGAGI. V lost 0 bases, J lost 0 bases, and 6 bases lay in between.

This chain uses TRBV29-1 with TRBJ2-1; tentatively, D is TRBD2 (5 bases). CDR3 length equals 14 residues. Trimming removed 2 bases at V and 0 bases at J, with 8 bases between. Germline V gene lookup returns CDR1 SQVTM and CDR2 ANQGSEA. The CDR3 protein is CSVELASSYNEQFF. CDR3 nucleotide sequence: TGCAGCGTTGAACTAGCAAGCTCCTACAATGAGCAGTTCTTC.

The chain carries TRBV5-1 and TRBJ2-7; D remains ambiguous. The CDR3 is 16 amino acids. Germline assignment: CDR1 SGHRS and CDR2 YFSETQ. Trimming removed 4 bases at V and 3 bases at J, with 20 bases between. CDR3 protein: CASSPTPFTDVYEQYF. The DNA of the CDR3 is TGCGCCAGCAGCCCAACCCCATTCACCGATGTCTACGAGCAGTACTTC.

The rearrangement links TRBV10-3 to TRBJ1-1; no definite D call. CDR1 and CDR2 from the germline V gene are ENHRY and SYGVKD. Trimming took off 6 bases at V and 1 base at J, with 9 bases between the two ends. This CDR3 spans 13 amino acids. As DNA, the CDR3 is TGTGCCATCAGCCCACCGGAGAACACTGAAGCTTTCTTT. This sequence encodes CAISPPENTEAFF.

The chain employs TRBV5-1 and TRBJ2-2; D gene unclear. CDR1 is SGHRS, CDR2 YFSETQ, per germline. The CDR3 has 14 amino acids. V was clipped by 5 bases and J by 0 bases, with 8 bases between them. This chain's CDR3 is CASRTGPNTGELFF. CDR3 DNA: TGCGCCAGCAGGACTGGTCCGAACACCGGGGAGCTGTTTTTT.

The genes are TRBV19 and TRBJ1-2, with D unresolved. Germline lookup yields CDR1 LNHDA and CDR2 SQIVND (reference sequence). The ends were cut back, 7 bases at V and 10 bases at J, with 19 bases in the middle. The CDR3 spans 13 residues. The CDR3 nucleotides are TGTGCCAGTACTCCAAGGGAACAGCCTCTCTACACCTTC. This encodes CASTPREQPLYTF.

V gene TRBV27 combines with J gene TRBJ1-2, with D possibly being TRBD1 (6 bases). CDR1 and CDR2 (germline): MNHEY, SMNVEV (reference sequence). V was cut by 7 bases and J by 6 bases, with 18 bases left in between. The CDR3 is 14 residues long. CDR3 bases: TGTGCCAGCAAGATCAGGGGAGGAAATGATGGCTACACCTTC. Translating it yields CASKIRGGNDGYTF.

The chain employs TRBV18 and TRBJ1-1, with D maybe TRBD1 (5 bases). Germline values: CDR1 KGHSH, CDR2 LQKENI. This CDR3 spans 15 amino acids. V lost 3 bases, J lost 5 bases, and 16 bases lay in between. The CDR3 reads CASSPNTGWKTEAFF. In nucleotides, the CDR3 is TGTGCCAGCTCACCTAACACAGGATGGAAGACTGAAGCTTTCTTT. The full variable domain, completed using reference TRBV18 and TRBJ1-1, is NAGVMQNPRHLVRRRGQEARLRCSPMKGHSHVYWYRQLPEEGLKFMVYLQKENIIDESGMPKERFSAEFPKEGPSILRIQQVVRGDSAAYFCASSPNTGWKTEAFFGQGTRLTVV.

The gene calls are TRBV10-3 and TRBJ2-3, with 7 bases identical to TRBD2. Trimming at V came to 5 bases and at J to 0 bases, leaving 5 bases not matched to a gene. CDR1 and CDR2 (germline): ENHRY, SYGVKD. The CDR3 consists of 15 residues. The CDR3 DNA reads as TGTGCCATCAGTCATAGCGGGTCCAGCACAGATACGCAGTATTTT. This translates into CAISHSGSSTDTQYF.

This clonotype was found a few times. CDR3 coding DNA: TGTGCCAGCCTACTACAGGGACTACTGAACACTGAAGCTTTCTTT. Amino acid sequence: CASLLQGLLNTEAFF. The chain has TRBV7-2 and TRBJ1-1; D is possibly TRBD1 (6 bases). CDR3 length equals 15 residues. Germline V gene sequence: CDR1 SGHTA, CDR2 FQGNSA. V gave up 8 bases and J gave up 0 bases, with 16 bases separating them.

This clonotype was counted a few times. This chain connects TRBV20-1 to TRBJ1-2; a weak D match, TRBD1 (5 bases). CDR1 is DFQATT and CDR2 is SNEGSKA in the germline V gene (reference sequence). The CDR3 consists of 14 residues. The V end was cut by 1 base, the J end by 0 bases, with 9 bases between. CDR3 residues: CSARGQLANYGYTF. In DNA form, the CDR3 reads TGCAGTGCTAGAGGACAGTTAGCTAACTATGGCTACACCTTC.

V usage is TRBV20-1 and J usage is TRBJ1-1; tentative D call: TRBD1 (5 bases). Trimming cost V 1 base and J 4 bases, with 13 bases left between them. Germline V gene lookup returns CDR1 DFQATT and CDR2 SNEGSKA (reference sequence). The CDR3 spans 14 residues. The CDR3 loop reads CSARVQRGGTEAFF. The DNA for the CDR3 is TGCAGTGCTAGAGTACAGCGGGGGGGCACTGAAGCTTTCTTT.